This TCR beta chain was found in a study of blood T cell repertoires in COVID-19. In the study overall: The United States, Italy and Spain supplied acute and convalescent COVID-19 samples.

Clones were read by immunoSEQ multiplex PCR, and TCRdb kept only the in-frame ones, dropping some. The sample yields more than 85,000 clones, approximately 89% seen once. Germline-derived CDR1 and CDR2 are LNHDA and SQIVND (reference sequence). V gave up 8 bases and J gave up 5 bases; unmatched junction bases: 5. The CDR3 is 14 residues long. The sample holds a few counts of this clone. The chain uses TRBV19 and TRBJ1-6; 8 bases match TRBD1. The TCR was taken from a man in his 60s with acute or convalescent COVID-19. Input material: peripheral blood. The CDR3, as DNA: TGTGCCAGTTCCGACAGGGGCGATAATTCACCCCTCCACTTT. Its protein is CASSDRGDNSPLHF.